The 29 T cell receptor beta chains in this list originate from one sample, sequenced in a study of CD8+CD57+ T cells in acquired aplastic anemia. Profiles of TCR beta VDJ and CDR3 were generated from a genomic DNA template. TCRdb re-derived calls from the reads in MiXCR, one entry per CDR3 protein. Among around 150,000 distinct CDR3 sequences listed, about 40% were seen once. The sample taken for sequencing was sorted CD4+, CD8+, or CD8+CD57+ T cells (not recorded which) from PBMCs. Receptor source: a human donor in good health, serving as a control.

This clonotype has just a few counts. CDR3 protein: CASGVVGRNTGELFF. Here the CDR3 DNA reads TGTGCCAGCGGTGTAGTGGGGAGGAACACCGGGGAGCTGTTTTTT. This chain connects TRBV9 to TRBJ2-2, with D possibly TRBD2 on 5 matching bases. This CDR3 is 15 amino acids long. CDR1 and CDR2 from the germline V gene are SGDLS and YYNGEE. V lost 7 bases and J lost 1, with 14 bases in between.

The rearrangement uses TRBV9 and TRBJ2-7, with 7 bases that match TRBD2. The CDR3 extends over 13 amino acids. The germline V gene has CDR1 SGDLS and CDR2 YYNGEE. J was trimmed by 4 bases and V by 3 bases; bases with no gene match: 4. The CDR3 region is CASSAEGGYEQYF. CDR3 DNA: TGTGCCAGCAGCGCTGAGGGAGGGTACGAGCAGTACTTC.

This clonotype occurred many times. The chain recombines TRBV12-3 or TRBV12-4 with TRBJ1-2; unclear D gene. Trimming shortened V by 3 bases and J by 2 bases, and 1 base separated the two germline ends. There are 11 residues in the CDR3. DNA for the CDR3: TGTGCCAGCAGTTTCAACTATGGCTACACCTTC. Protein product: CASSFNYGYTF.

This clonotype was detected ten times or more. The V call is TRBV11-2, the J call TRBJ1-6, with D hard to call. From germline, CDR1 is SGHAT and CDR2 FQNNGV. CDR3 length equals 16 residues. The V end lost 2 bases, the J end lost 0 bases, and 8 bases lay between the germline ends. Here the CDR3 reads CASSLMGSSYNSPLHF. The CDR3 bases are TGTGCCAGCAGCTTAATGGGGAGCTCCTATAATTCACCCCTCCACTTT.

About this clonotype itself: Compared with germline, one end of the junction differs, possibly owing to a read error. This rearrangement joins TRBV11-2 to TRBJ2-7, with TRBD2 identical over 8 bases. CDR1 is SGHAT, CDR2 FQNNGV, per germline. The CDR3 length is 14 residues. As DNA, the CDR3 is TGTGTCAGCAGCTTAGGGCGGGAGGCCTACGAGCAGTACTTC. Amino acids: CVSSLGREAYEQYF.

On this clonotype: One end of the junction does not line up with germline, which may come from a read error. The J gene is TRBJ2-5, the V gene TRBV15; D could derive from TRBD1 or TRBD2 (5 bases each). The germline gives CDR1 LNHNV, CDR2 YYDKDF (reference sequence). This CDR3 has 14 amino acids. For the CDR3, the DNA is TGTGCCACCAGCAGAGATCTAGGGACGGAGACCCAGTGCTTC. Residues: CATSRDLGTETQCF.

A few counts support this clonotype. The chain links TRBV11-2 to TRBJ2-5; D remains ambiguous. The ends were cut back, 5 bases at V and 1 base at J, with 11 bases in the middle. The CDR3 sequence is 14 residues long. CDR1 SGHAT and CDR2 FQNNGV come from the germline V gene. The CDR3 protein is CASSPGWSQETQYF. The CDR3 DNA sequence: TGTGCCAGCAGCCCCGGGTGGTCCCAAGAGACCCAGTACTTC. The full variable domain, with the rest looked up from reference TRBV11-2 and TRBJ2-5, is EAGVAQSPRYKIIEKRQSVAFWCNPISGHATLYWYQQILGQGPKLLIQFQNNGVVDDSQLPKDRFSAERLKGVDSTLKIQPAKLEDSAVYLCASSPGWSQETQYFGPGTRLLVL.

This chain links TRBV10-3 with TRBJ1-5; D is perhaps TRBD1 (6 bases). Between the trimmed V and J ends, which lost 6 bases and 5 bases, there was a span of 11 bases. This CDR3 is 13 amino acids long. CDR1 is ENHRY, CDR2 SYGVKD, per germline. The CDR3 spells CAISQGLDQPQHF. The DNA of the CDR3 is TGTGCCATCAGCCAGGGGTTGGATCAGCCCCAGCATTTT.

This clonotype has more than one count but fewer than ten. Possible read error: a much larger clone is one base away. The chain employs TRBV10-3 and TRBJ1-2, with D hard to call. Germline-derived CDR1 and CDR2 are ENHRY and SYGVKD. Deletions cut 4 bases from V and 8 bases from J, with 11 bases between. The CDR3 contains 12 residues. The CDR3 loop is CAISGSARGYTF. CDR3 bases: TGTGCCATCAGTGGCTCGGCACGGGGCTACACCTTC.

This clonotype has at least ten counts. The chain uses TRBV12-5 and TRBJ2-2; D might be TRBD1 (6 bases). CDR1 is LGHNT and CDR2 is FRNRAP in the germline V gene. V was clipped by 5 bases and J by 4 bases, with 17 bases between them. The CDR3 consists of 16 residues. The CDR3 loop is CASGPPRGVGTGELFF. Written as DNA, the CDR3 is TGTGCTAGTGGTCCCCCCAGGGGCGTAGGCACCGGGGAGCTGTTTTTT.

Turning to this clonotype: The junction and the germline gene differ at one end; a read error may be behind it. The J gene is TRBJ2-1, the V gene TRBV5-1; a weak D match, TRBD2 (6 bases). The germline V gene has CDR1 SGHRS and CDR2 YFSETQ. The CDR3 covers 15 residues. Written as DNA, the CDR3 is TGCACCAGCAGCTTTGGGTGGCGGGGAAACAATGAGCAGTTCTTC. This sequence encodes CTSSFGWRGNNEQFF. Drawing the rest from reference TRBV5-1 and TRBJ2-1, the complete variable domain is KAGVTQTPRYLIKTRGQQVTLSCSPISGHRSVSWYQQTPGQGLQFLFEYFSETQRNKGNFPGRFSGRQFSNSRSEMNVSTLELGDSALYLCTSSFGWRGNNEQFFGPGTRLTVL.

To note about this clonotype: Since a much larger clone is just one base distant, this may be a read error. The rearrangement joins TRBV11-1 to TRBJ1-4; the match to TRBD1 covers 9 bases. Germline V CDR1 and CDR2: SGHAT, FQDESV (reference sequence). Germline trimming cut 2 bases from V and 8 bases from J; bases unmatched to any gene: 9. There are 16 residues in the CDR3. The CDR3 nucleotides are TGTGCCAGCAGCTTACAGCCGGACAGGGGCGAGGAAAAACTGTTTTTT. This translates into CASSLQPDRGEEKLFF.

This chain uses TRBV29-1 with TRBJ2-3; D possibly corresponds to TRBD1 (6 bases). Germline CDR1 is SQVTM and CDR2 is ANQGSEA. With 7 bases removed from V and 2 bases from J, the gap between germline ends came to 13 bases. The CDR3 runs to 13 residues. CDR3 coding DNA: TGCAGCGCACAGGGTTTCGTCACAGATACGCAGTATTTT. This translates into CSAQGFVTDTQYF.

This clonotype has only a few counts. V and J are TRBV5-1 and TRBJ1-4; D ambiguous. With 2 bases removed from V and 7 bases from J, the gap between germline ends came to 12 bases. Germline CDR1 reads SGHRS; CDR2 reads YFSETQ. This CDR3 spans 14 amino acids. The CDR3 sequence: CASSFPALGEKLFF. CDR3 DNA: TGCGCCAGCAGCTTCCCAGCCTTAGGTGAAAAACTGTTTTTT.

This clonotype was counted at least ten times. The chain combines TRBV12-3 or TRBV12-4 with TRBJ1-1; weak D call: TRBD1 (6 bases). The CDR3 extends over 14 amino acids. Deletions cut 6 bases from V and 5 bases from J, with 16 bases between. The DNA for the CDR3 is TGTGCCAGCAGGCAAACAGGGATAGAGACTGAAGCTTTCTTT. It is translated as CASRQTGIETEAFF.

This clonotype showed up many times. The J gene is TRBJ1-5, the V gene TRBV19; D call uncertain. Germline CDR1 LNHDA, CDR2 SQIVND (reference sequence). Deletions cut 10 bases from V and 5 bases from J, with 18 bases between. The CDR3 totals 14 residues. CDR3 sequence: CATTPDGRYQPQHF. The CDR3 nucleotides read TGTGCCACGACACCCGACGGGAGATATCAGCCCCAGCATTTT.

This chain joins TRBV6-2 or TRBV6-3 and TRBJ2-1; TRBD2 aligns across 11 bases. Germline V gene sequence: CDR1 MNHEY, CDR2 SVGEGT. This CDR3 has 16 residues. The J segment lost 2 bases and the V segment lost 3 bases, leaving 3 bases of the junction unmatched. The CDR3 region has the DNA TGTGCCAGCAGTTATACTAGCGGGAGTACCTACAATGAGCAGTTCTTC. It specifies CASSYTSGSTYNEQFF.

V and J are TRBV24-1 and TRBJ2-7; maybe TRBD2 (7 bases). Germline V gene lookup returns CDR1 KGHDR and CDR2 SFDVKD. The CDR3 totals 16 residues. The ends were cut back, 6 bases at V and 5 bases at J, with 22 bases in the middle. The CDR3 is CATSTTERDNANEQYF. For the CDR3, the DNA is TGTGCCACCAGTACCACAGAGCGGGACAACGCTAACGAGCAGTACTTC.

This clonotype was seen more than once but under ten times. This chain uses TRBV6-2 or TRBV6-3 with TRBJ2-1; TRBD2 agrees at 12 bases. Losses at the gene ends were 4 bases for V and 8 bases for J; bases not matched to a gene: 9. From germline, CDR1 is MNHEY and CDR2 SVGEGT. This CDR3 has 16 amino acids. CDR3 sequence reads: CASSFSSGGASDEQFF. As DNA, the CDR3 is TGTGCCAGCAGTTTCTCTAGCGGGGGGGCCAGCGATGAGCAGTTCTTC.

The chain uses TRBV29-1 and TRBJ2-1, with 8 bases fitting TRBD2. In germline, CDR1 is SQVTM, CDR2 ANQGSEA. The CDR3 spans 13 residues. V trimming: 1 base; J trimming: 10 bases; junction bases outside the gene matches: 6. This CDR3 is CSVEATGGVEQFF. The CDR3 DNA follows: TGCAGCGTTGAAGCCACCGGGGGGGTCGAGCAGTTCTTC.

This chain connects TRBV19 to TRBJ1-2, with 7 bases aligning to TRBD1. The CDR3 extends over 14 amino acids. Germline V CDR1 and CDR2: LNHDA, SQIVND (reference sequence). Losses at the gene ends were 9 bases for V and 3 bases for J; bases not matched to a gene: 10. CDR3 nucleotides: TGTGCCAGCAGTCGATGGGGGACAGACTATGGCTACACCTTC. Its protein product is CASSRWGTDYGYTF.

This clonotype has a handful of counts. The junction does not match germline at one end; this may be a read error. V is TRBV5-4 and J is TRBJ2-7; weak D call: TRBD2 (6 bases). Germline assignment: CDR1 SGHNT and CDR2 YYREEE (reference sequence). The length of the CDR3 is 12 residues. The CDR3 DNA is TGTGCCGGCAGCGGGCGCCTGGGGGAGCAGTACTTC. Protein: CAGSGRLGEQYF.

This clonotype appeared many times. The chain employs TRBV10-3 and TRBJ1-3, with 7 bases aligning to TRBD1. V gave up 7 bases and J gave up 4 bases; unmatched junction bases: 4. The CDR3 covers 13 residues. CDR1 is ENHRY, CDR2 SYGVKD, per germline. Written as DNA, the CDR3 is TGTGCCATCACCCCGGGACAGGGAAACACCATATATTTT. Protein: CAITPGQGNTIYF.

The V gene is TRBV29-1, the J gene TRBJ1-1; D gene unclear. CDR1 and CDR2 (germline): SQVTM, ANQGSEA. The CDR3 has 13 amino acids. V was clipped by 3 bases and J by 0 bases, with 8 bases between them. The chain's CDR3 is CSVDQEMNTEAFF. The CDR3 region has the DNA TGCAGCGTTGATCAGGAAATGAACACTGAAGCTTTCTTT.

This clonotype was picked up many times. One end of the junction fails to match germline, which may point to a read error. The chain is built from TRBV2 and TRBJ1-1; perhaps TRBD1 as D (6 bases). In germline, CDR1 is SNHLY, CDR2 FYNNEI. The CDR3 contains 14 residues. DNA of the CDR3: TGTGCCAGCACTCTCACAGGGAGTTTCACTGAGGCTTTCTTT. It translates to CASTLTGSFTEAFF.

This clonotype has at least ten counts. The CDR3 coding sequence is TGTGCCAGCAGTTACGGAGGACAGGGGGCGTATGGCTACACCTTC. Protein sequence: CASSYGGQGAYGYTF. The chain joins TRBV6-2 or TRBV6-3 to TRBJ1-2, with TRBD1 matching 11 bases. Losses at the gene ends were 2 bases for V and 5 bases for J; bases not matched to a gene: 4. Germline V gene data show CDR1 as MNHEY and CDR2 as SVGEGT. This CDR3 region has 15 residues.

About this clonotype: No conserved phenylalanine or tryptophan is present at the end of the CDR3, so a read error is the likely explanation. The J gene is TRBJ2-1, the V gene TRBV4-2; D remains unclear. CDR3 length: 15 residues. The V end was cut by 8 bases, the J end by 8 bases, with 22 bases between. CDR1 LGHNA and CDR2 YNFKEQ come from the germline V gene. The CDR3 here is CASFRRTPSYDEQFS. CDR3 DNA sequence: TGTGCCAGCTTCCGACGGACCCCCTCGTATGATGAGCAGTTCTCC.

This clonotype has ten or more counts. J is TRBJ2-1 and V is TRBV20-1; the match to TRBD2 covers 13 bases. Looked up from germline, CDR1 is DFQATT and CDR2 is SNEGSKA (reference sequence). CDR3 length equals 15 residues. The V segment lost 5 bases and the J segment 9 bases; nucleotides outside the gene matches: 10. The CDR3 sequence is CSAHTGTSGTREQFF. The CDR3 DNA reads as TGCAGTGCTCACACCGGGACTAGCGGGACTCGTGAGCAGTTCTTC.

This clonotype was picked up a small number of times. The V and J genes are TRBV30 and TRBJ1-3; no clear D gene. The CDR3 sequence is 13 residues long. V was pared by 0 bases and J by 0 bases, with 3 bases between. Germline V gives CDR1 GTSNPN, CDR2 SVGIG (reference sequence). The CDR3 protein is CAWSVNSGNTIYF. CDR3 nucleotide sequence: TGTGCCTGGAGTGTCAACTCTGGAAACACCATATATTTT.